This T cell receptor beta chain was profiled in a study of regulatory T cells in long-lasting Graves disease. Background on the study: Graves' patients, diagnosed recently, had received antithyroid drugs under 3 months.

Indicated time point: newly diagnosed GD, antithyroid drugs for less than 3 months. Generation of the TCR library employed RNA extracted from PBMCs. Graves' disease diagnosis used American Thyroid Association guidelines. Ten or more counts support this clonotype. Construction of the TCR beta libraries employed iRepertoire HTBI primers in conjunction with Arm-PCR of CDR3 regions. In TCRdb, the multiplex PCR reads were re-called with MiXCR into one record per CDR3 protein. The profile shows a few hundred thousand distinct CDR3 sequences, approximately 15% of them singletons. The CDR3 totals 14 residues. V dropped 5 bases and J dropped 4 bases, with 14 bases sitting between them. The same data also went into a second study, on T cells in Graves' hyperthyroidism and ophthalmopathy.

The origin of this receptor is a man aged 25 to 40 with Graves disease. The genes are TRBV12-3 or TRBV12-4 and TRBJ1-2; D call uncertain. The specimen was peripheral blood mononuclear cells (PBMCs), collected at new diagnosis, from a patient treated with antithyroid drugs. CDR3 sequence reads: CASSPHSESYGYTF. The CDR3 DNA is TGTGCCAGCAGTCCCCATTCAGAGAGCTATGGCTACACCTTC.